This T cell receptor (beta chain) came from a study of radiation and T cells in renal cell carcinoma. This clone occurred a few times. Its antigen is undetermined. As for time point: blood 4 weeks post-SBRT, at nephrectomy. Treatment given: 15 Gy SBRT to primary tumor, nephrectomy 4 weeks later. Nephrectomy followed 15 Gy stereotactic body radiation by 4 weeks. After SBRT, blood was collected at 2 and 4 weeks, plus baseline. Study findings and constraints: No pretreatment tumor biopsies were available for baseline clonotypes.

Germline V gene sequence: CDR1 GTSNPN, CDR2 SVGIG (reference sequence). CDR3 length: 19 amino acids. V lost 2 bases and J lost 4, with 29 bases in between. Clones were read by immunoSEQ multiplex PCR, and TCRdb kept only the in-frame ones, dropping some. The sample shows about 83,000 clones, 70% to 90% of them seen only once. This rearrangement joins TRBV30 to TRBJ1-2; D is undetermined. The TCR sequence derives from a woman in her sixties with renal cell carcinoma. Sequenced material: blood, taken from a patient whose treatment included radiotherapy and nephrectomy. This CDR3 is CAWSLTPISPLLVTYGYTF. The CDR3, as DNA: TGTGCCTGGAGTCTTACCCCCATATCCCCCCTTTTGGTTACCTATGGCTACACCTTC.